This passage covers 13 T cell receptor beta chains from one sample sequenced in a study of metastatic and nonmetastatic thyroid tumors. Each patient came to thyroid surgery without any prior treatment (of any kind). MiXCR re-clonotyped the PCR reads for TCRdb. This repertoire shows 23,000 or so clones, about 13% found once; its top ten account for 17%. Sequenced input: blood. The receptors were gathered from a female donor with papillary thyroid cancer or a benign thyroid nodule (not recorded which). Some clones in this sample may be carry-over from other donors' samples.

This clone was counted ten times or more. The rearrangement joins TRBV19 to TRBJ2-1, with D maybe TRBD1 (5 bases). From germline, CDR1 is LNHDA and CDR2 SQIVND (reference sequence). Trimming pared 10 bases from V and 7 bases from J, leaving 17 bases between. The CDR3 sequence is 13 residues long. Here the CDR3 reads CATAKTHRNEQFF. CDR3 nucleotide sequence: TGTGCCACCGCTAAGACCCACAGGAATGAGCAGTTCTTC. Based on the CDR3 plus reference TRBV19 and TRBJ2-1, the full variable domain is DGGITQSPKYLFRKEGQNVTLSCEQNLNHDAMYWYRQDPGQGLRLIYYSQIVNDFQKGDIAEGYSVSREKKESFPLTVTSAQKNPTAFYLCATAKTHRNEQFFGPGTRLTVL.

This clone was observed a few times. V gene TRBV29-1 combines with J gene TRBJ1-2; D ambiguous. This CDR3 contains 13 residues. V shed 7 bases and J shed 4 bases, with 16 bases lying between them. Germline-derived CDR1 and CDR2 are SQVTM and ANQGSEA. The CDR3 bases are TGCAGCGCTGTTAGCCCCAGCGTCTATGGCTACACCTTC. Encoded protein: CSAVSPSVYGYTF.

This clone was found many times. This CDR3 reads CASSPGQKYEQYF. CDR3 nucleotides: TGTGCCAGCAGTCCCGGACAGAAGTACGAGCAGTACTTC. The chain employs TRBV28 and TRBJ2-7, with D possibly TRBD1 on 6 matching bases. Looked up from germline, CDR1 is MDHEN and CDR2 is SYDVKM. V was cut by 5 bases and J by 4 bases, with 12 bases left in between. The CDR3 consists of 13 residues. Full variable domain (remainder filled in from reference TRBV28 and TRBJ2-7): DVKVTQSSRYLVKRTGEKVFLECVQDMDHENMFWYRQDPGLGLRLIYFSYDVKMKEKGDIPEGYSVSREKKERFSLILESASTNQTSMYLCASSPGQKYEQYFGPGTRLTVT.

This clone showed up many times. The chain uses TRBV20-1 and TRBJ1-6, with a tentative D call TRBD1 (5 bases). With 2 bases removed from V and 7 bases from J, the gap between germline ends came to 12 bases. Germline values: CDR1 DFQATT, CDR2 SNEGSKA (reference sequence). This CDR3 spans 14 amino acids. The CDR3 sequence: CSARPLGTNSPLHF. The DNA for the CDR3 is TGCAGTGCTAGACCACTCGGGACCAATTCACCCCTCCACTTT.

This clone was observed at least ten times. The genes are TRBV20-1 and TRBJ2-5; possibly TRBD1 for D (6 bases). V dropped 6 bases and J dropped 2 bases, with 13 bases sitting between them. CDR3 length: 13 residues. Germline V gene sequence: CDR1 DFQATT, CDR2 SNEGSKA (reference sequence). The CDR3, as DNA: TGCAGTGCCACCAGGACAGTACAAGAGACCCAGTACTTC. Translation gives CSATRTVQETQYF.

In this sample, this clone turned up a few times. A much larger clone differs from this one at a single base, so this may be a read error. The chain links TRBV29-1 to TRBJ2-3; 9 bases line up with TRBD1. From germline, CDR1 is SQVTM and CDR2 ANQGSEA. CDR3 size: 13 residues. As DNA, the CDR3 is TGCGGCGTTGATGGACAGGGGACAGATACGCAGTATTTT. This sequence encodes CGVDGQGTDTQYF.

This clone was counted ten times or more. The chain recombines TRBV19 with TRBJ2-7; 9 nucleotides agree with TRBD1. V dropped 7 bases and J dropped 6; count of bases not matched to a gene: 7. This CDR3 spans 13 amino acids. The germline gives CDR1 LNHDA, CDR2 SQIVND (reference sequence). The CDR3: CASTEDRGSEQYF. DNA for the CDR3: TGTGCCAGTACCGAGGACAGGGGAAGCGAGCAGTACTTC.

This clone was picked up many times. This chain connects TRBV29-1 to TRBJ1-2; a possible D gene is TRBD1 (5 bases). CDR3 size: 14 residues. In germline, CDR1 is SQVTM, CDR2 ANQGSEA. V dropped 6 bases and J dropped 4 bases, with 18 bases sitting between them. CDR3 DNA: TGCAGCGTCAGAGGGACCGGACCTGGCTATGGCTACACCTTC. Its translation is CSVRGTGPGYGYTF. The complete variable domain, with remaining parts taken from reference TRBV29-1 and TRBJ1-2, reads SAVISQKPSRDICQRGTSLTIQCQVDSQVTMMFWYRQQPGQSLTLIATANQGSEATYESGFVIDKFPISRPNLTFSTLTVSNMSPEDSSIYLCSVRGTGPGYGYTFGSGTRLTVV.

This chain connects TRBV5-1 to TRBJ1-2, with D possibly matching TRBD1 (5 bases). The CDR3 spans 12 residues. Per the germline V gene, CDR1 is SGHRS and CDR2 is YFSETQ. V lost 9 bases and J lost 7, with 16 bases in between. The CDR3 sequence: CAILLDGGGYTF. The CDR3 bases are TGCGCCATCCTCCTCGATGGGGGTGGCTACACCTTC. The whole variable domain, filled in from reference TRBV5-1 and TRBJ1-2, reads KAGVTQTPRYLIKTRGQQVTLSCSPISGHRSVSWYQQTPGQGLQFLFEYFSETQRNKGNFPGRFSGRQFSNSRSEMNVSTLELGDSALYLCAILLDGGGYTFGSGTRLTVV.

This clone has a count of ten or more. This chain uses TRBV6-1 with TRBJ1-2; D might be TRBD1 (5 bases). V lost 7 bases to trimming and J lost 2 bases, with 14 bases between them. The germline V gene has CDR1 MNHNS and CDR2 SASEGT. The CDR3 has 14 amino acids. The CDR3 DNA sequence: TGTGCCAGCACCGGACAACAGAACAACTATGGCTACACCTTC. As protein: CASTGQQNNYGYTF.

This clone was seen repeatedly, ten times or more. This chain joins TRBV5-1 and TRBJ2-5, with D uncertain. Trimming shortened V by 3 bases and J by 0 bases, and 6 bases separated the two germline ends. CDR1 and CDR2 (germline): SGHRS, YFSETQ. This CDR3 is 13 amino acids long. The CDR3 DNA follows: TGCGCCAGCAGCTATCACCACCAAGAGACCCAGTACTTC. Its translation is CASSYHHQETQYF.

This clone occurred many times. The CDR3 loop is CASSTAPKDRDFHEQFF. The CDR3 DNA reads TGTGCCAGTAGTACCGCACCGAAGGACAGGGATTTCCATGAGCAGTTCTTC. This chain joins TRBV19 and TRBJ2-1; 8 bases align to TRBD1. Germline lookup yields CDR1 LNHDA and CDR2 SQIVND (reference sequence). V shed 4 bases, J shed 8 bases, and the junction held 16 bases outside the gene matches. The CDR3 is 17 residues long.

This clone showed up just a few times. The V call is TRBV27, the J call TRBJ2-1; tentative D call: TRBD2 (5 bases). Trimming pared 5 bases from V and 7 bases from J, leaving 21 bases between. Germline values: CDR1 MNHEY, CDR2 SMNVEV (reference sequence). This CDR3 contains 16 residues. DNA for the CDR3: TGTGCCAGCAGTCGGGGTGGCCACAAATACTGGAATGAGCAGTTCTTC. The encoded protein is CASSRGGHKYWNEQFF.